These 5 T cell receptor beta chains were sequenced from one sample in a study of blood T cell repertoires in COVID-19. Here immunoSEQ multiplex PCR was the method, and the copy in TCRdb shows in-frame clones only, minus some. Of approximately 150,000 clones in the sample, roughly 88% were seen once. The sample consisted of peripheral blood. These TCRs come from a woman aged 45-59 years with acute or convalescent COVID-19.

The V and J genes are TRBV5-1 and TRBJ1-2; 8 bases match TRBD1. Trimming cost V 4 bases and J 7 bases; bases outside gene matches: 15. Germline-derived CDR1 and CDR2 are SGHRS and YFSETQ. The CDR3 is 16 amino acids. This CDR3 is CASSQDPDRVILGYTF. The CDR3 DNA follows: TGCGCCAGCAGCCAGGACCCGGACAGGGTAATACTTGGCTACACCTTC.

The CDR3 DNA follows: TGTGCCAGCAGCGCGGGACTAGCGGGAGGGCCGTTAACAGATACGCAGTATTTT. Residues: CASSAGLAGGPLTDTQYF. V is TRBV7-6 and J is TRBJ2-3; 16 bases line up with TRBD2. The germline CDR1 and CDR2 sequences are SGHVS and FNYEAQ. J gave up 3 bases and V 5 bases, and 8 bases lay outside the gene matches. The CDR3 sequence is 18 residues long.

The rearrangement uses TRBV5-1 and TRBJ2-1; 9 bases match TRBD1. The germline V gene has CDR1 SGHRS and CDR2 YFSETQ. The CDR3 loop spans 16 amino acids. With V trimmed by 4 bases and J by 8 bases, 13 bases remained unmatched. CDR3 nucleotides: TGCGCCAGCAGCACCGGACAGGGGACGGTATTTTATGAGCAGTTCTTC. This translates into CASSTGQGTVFYEQFF. The whole variable domain, filled in from reference TRBV5-1 and TRBJ2-1, reads KAGVTQTPRYLIKTRGQQVTLSCSPISGHRSVSWYQQTPGQGLQFLFEYFSETQRNKGNFPGRFSGRQFSNSRSEMNVSTLELGDSALYLCASSTGQGTVFYEQFFGPGTRLTVL.

To note about this clone: Different DNA sequences within this sample yield the same CDR3. The chain links TRBV18 to TRBJ1-1, with a tentative D call TRBD1 (5 bases). CDR3 length: 14 residues. CDR1 and CDR2 (germline): KGHSH, LQKENI. Trimming took 2 bases from V and 0 from J, leaving 7 bases between them. The CDR3 loop reads CASSPAGVNTEAFF. Written as DNA, the CDR3 is TGTGCCAGCTCACCAGCGGGGGTGAACACTGAAGCTTTCTTT.

Only a few counts were recorded for this clone. The chain uses TRBV19 and TRBJ1-5, with D uncertain. The germline V and J ends were trimmed by 0 bases and 0 bases, with 6 bases remaining between them. In germline, CDR1 is LNHDA, CDR2 SQIVND (reference sequence). The CDR3 is made up of 15 amino acids. CDR3 sequence reads: CASSIERYSNQPQHF. The DNA of the CDR3 is TGTGCCAGTAGTATAGAGAGGTATAGCAATCAGCCCCAGCATTTT.